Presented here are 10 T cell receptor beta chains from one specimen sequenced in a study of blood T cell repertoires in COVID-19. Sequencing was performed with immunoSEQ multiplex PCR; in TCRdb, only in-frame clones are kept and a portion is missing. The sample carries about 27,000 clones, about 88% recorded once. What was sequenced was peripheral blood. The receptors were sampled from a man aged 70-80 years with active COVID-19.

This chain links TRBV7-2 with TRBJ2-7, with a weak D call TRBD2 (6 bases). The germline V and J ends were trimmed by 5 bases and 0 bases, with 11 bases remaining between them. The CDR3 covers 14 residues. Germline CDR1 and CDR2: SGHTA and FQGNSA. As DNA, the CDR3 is TGTGCCAGCAGCCCACACGGGAGCTCCTACGAGCAGTACTTC. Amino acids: CASSPHGSSYEQYF.

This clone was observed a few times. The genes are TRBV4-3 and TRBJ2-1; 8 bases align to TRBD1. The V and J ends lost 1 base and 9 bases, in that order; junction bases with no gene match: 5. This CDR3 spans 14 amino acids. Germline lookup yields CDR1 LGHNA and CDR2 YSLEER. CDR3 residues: CASSQGTGYGEQFF. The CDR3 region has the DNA TGCGCCAGCAGCCAAGGGACAGGGTACGGTGAGCAGTTCTTC.

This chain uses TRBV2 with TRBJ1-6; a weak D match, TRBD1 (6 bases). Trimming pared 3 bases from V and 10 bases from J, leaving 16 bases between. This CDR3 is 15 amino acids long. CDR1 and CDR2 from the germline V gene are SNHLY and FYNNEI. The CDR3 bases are TGTGCCAGCAGTGAGGGCAGGGGCTCGGTGTCACCCCTCCACTTT. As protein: CASSEGRGSVSPLHF.

The CDR3 DNA sequence: TGCGCCAGCAGCCAATCGGGACAGACTAACACAGATACGCAGTATTTT. Translating gives CASSQSGQTNTDTQYF. The chain is built from TRBV4-1 and TRBJ2-3, with TRBD1 matching 7 bases. The germline CDR1 and CDR2 sequences are MGHRA and YSYEKL. J was trimmed by 2 bases and V by 2 bases; bases with no gene match: 7. There are 16 residues in the CDR3.

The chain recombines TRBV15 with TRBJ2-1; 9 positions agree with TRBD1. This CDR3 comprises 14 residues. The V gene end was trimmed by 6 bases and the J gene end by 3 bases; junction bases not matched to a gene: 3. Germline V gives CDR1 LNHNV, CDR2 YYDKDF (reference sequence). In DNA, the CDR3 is TGTGCCACCAGTCGGGACAGGGACTACAATGAGCAGTTCTTC. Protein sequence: CATSRDRDYNEQFF.

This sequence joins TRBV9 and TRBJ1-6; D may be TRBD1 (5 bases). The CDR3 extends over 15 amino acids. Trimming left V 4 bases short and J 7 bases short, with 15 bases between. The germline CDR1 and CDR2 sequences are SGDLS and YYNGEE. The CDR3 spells CASSPSSSGNSPLHF. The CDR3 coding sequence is TGTGCCAGCAGCCCTAGTTCATCAGGGAATTCACCCCTCCACTTT.

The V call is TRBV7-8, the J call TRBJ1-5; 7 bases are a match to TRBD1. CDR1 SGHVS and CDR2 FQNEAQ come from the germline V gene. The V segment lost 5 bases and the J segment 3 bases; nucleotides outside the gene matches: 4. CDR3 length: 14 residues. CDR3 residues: CASSTDRNNQPQHF. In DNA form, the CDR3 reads TGTGCCAGCAGCACGGACAGGAACAATCAGCCCCAGCATTTT.

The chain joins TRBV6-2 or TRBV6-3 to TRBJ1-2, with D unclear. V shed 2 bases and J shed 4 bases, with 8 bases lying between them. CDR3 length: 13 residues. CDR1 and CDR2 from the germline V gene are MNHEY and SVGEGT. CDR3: CASSYRGPYGYTF. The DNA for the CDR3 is TGTGCCAGCAGTTACCGCGGGCCCTATGGCTACACCTTC.

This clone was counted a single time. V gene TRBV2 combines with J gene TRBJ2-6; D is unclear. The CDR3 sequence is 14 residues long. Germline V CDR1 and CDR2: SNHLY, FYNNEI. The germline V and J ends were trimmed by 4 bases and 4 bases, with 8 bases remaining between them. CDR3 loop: CASSGGSGANVLTF. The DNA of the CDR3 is TGTGCCAGCAGTGGAGGATCCGGGGCCAACGTCCTGACTTTC.

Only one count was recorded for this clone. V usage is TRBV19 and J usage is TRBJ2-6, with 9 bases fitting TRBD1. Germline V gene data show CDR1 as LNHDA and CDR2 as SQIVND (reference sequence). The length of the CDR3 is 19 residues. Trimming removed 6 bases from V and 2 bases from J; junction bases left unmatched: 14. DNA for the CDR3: TGTGCCAGTAGAAATGAAGGACAGGGGTCCCTGGCTGGGGCCAACGTCCTGACTTTC. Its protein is CASRNEGQGSLAGANVLTF.